This T cell receptor beta chain was captured by sequencing in a study of cytomegalovirus exposure and HLA in healthy donors. PCR used 60 Vbeta primers and 13 Jbeta primers. In the authors' methods: The count from a later analysis was some 76 million unique TCR beta chains, about 9.9 million of them shared. Clones were sequenced by immunoSEQ multiplex PCR, and TCRdb holds only the in-frame ones, with some missing. The V and J calls and clone size come from that table; D and trimming were worked out from the DNA. The profile covers some 100,000 clones, with about 80% appearing a single time and 7.7% taken by the ten largest. This sequence was found in a woman aged 45-65 years in good health and CMV-seropositive. The sequenced sample was PBMCs.

CDR3 amino acids: CASSTPQGGETQYF. The CDR3 DNA reads as TGTGCCAGCTCCACGCCACAGGGTGGAGAGACCCAGTACTTC. The chain has TRBV7-9 and TRBJ2-5, with TRBD1 as a possible D gene (6 bases). CDR1 and CDR2 (germline): SEHNR, FQNEAQ (reference sequence). Trimming pared 8 bases from V and 4 bases from J, leaving 17 bases between. The CDR3 has 14 residues.